This is a list of T cell receptor beta chains from one sample in a study of blood T cell repertoires in COVID-19. Repertoires were generated with immunoSEQ multiplex PCR, while TCRdb's copy carries only in-frame clones and drops some. The data show 200,000 to 300,000 clones, 86% seen once. The sequenced sample consisted of peripheral blood. The receptors come from a woman between 25 and 40 years old who had recovered from COVID-19. CDR3s include the opening cysteine and the closing phenylalanine or tryptophan. The D gene is left open where the match is weak. Only some rows state a clone size, as once, few, many or a class for expanded clones.

j_call | d_call | clone_size | v_call | cdr3_nt | cdr3_aa
TRBJ2-1 | TRBD1 | - | TRBV7-6 | TGTGCCAGCAGTTCCCGGGACAGCTACAATGAGCAGTTCTTC | CASSSRDSYNEQFF
TRBJ2-3 | - | - | TRBV3-1/TRBV3-2 | TGTGCCAGCAGCCAATCCGGCGAGGGGGGGCCCGCAGATACGCAGTATTTT | CASSQSGEGGPADTQYF
TRBJ2-2 | - | - | TRBV2 | TGTGCCAGCACGGTTGCCGGGGAGCTGTTTTTT | CASTVAGELFF
TRBJ2-5 | - | - | TRBV6-5 | TGTGCCAGCAGGTCCCCGGGGTGGCAAGAGACCCAGTACTTC | CASRSPGWQETQYF
TRBJ2-5 | TRBD1 | - | TRBV5-4 | TGTGCCAGCAGCTTGGCAGGGGGCGCCGCGGAGACCCAGTACTTC | CASSLAGGAAETQYF
TRBJ1-4 | - | - | TRBV4-1 | TGCGCCAGCAGCCCTTACCTTTCGACAGGTAATGAAAAACTGTTTTTT | CASSPYLSTGNEKLFF
TRBJ2-1 | TRBD2 | - | TRBV20-1 | TGCAGTGCCAGTAGCGGGGGGGTTTACAATGAGCAGTTCTTC | CSASSGGVYNEQFF
TRBJ2-1 | - | once | TRBV5-5 | TGTGCCAGCAGCCCCGAGGTTGGCGTCCGATACAATGAGCAGTTCTTC | CASSPEVGVRYNEQFF
TRBJ2-7 | - | many | TRBV9 | TGTGCCAGCAGCCGGGACTACGAGCAGTACTTC | CASSRDYEQYF
TRBJ2-2 | TRBD2 | - | TRBV3-1/TRBV3-2 | TGTGCCAGCAGCATGGGGAGGGCCACCGGGGAGCTGTTTTTT | CASSMGRATGELFF
TRBJ1-4 | - | - | TRBV3-1/TRBV3-2 | TGTGCCAGCAGCCAGACAGCACTAAATGAAAAACTGTTTTTT | CASSQTALNEKLFF
TRBJ2-3 | TRBD2 | - | TRBV7-3 | TGTGCCAGCAGCTTCGGACTAGCGTCGAGTACGCAGTATTTT | CASSFGLASSTQYF
TRBJ1-2 | TRBD1 | - | TRBV5-4 | TGTGCCAGCAGAAGACCGGGACAGGGTAATGGCTACACCTTC | CASRRPGQGNGYTF
TRBJ1-6 | - | - | TRBV4-2 | TGTGCCAGCAGCCGACTAATAGGGGGGGAGGATTCACCCCTCCACTTT | CASSRLIGGEDSPLHF
TRBJ1-6 | TRBD1 | - | TRBV6-1 | TGTGCCAGCAGTGAAGAACAGGGGAATGGATCACCCCTCCACTTT | CASSEEQGNGSPLHF
TRBJ1-2 | TRBD1 | - | TRBV19 | TGTGCCAGTAGTCTCGGGACAGGGAACTATGGCTACACCTTC | CASSLGTGNYGYTF